This entry is about one TCR beta chain. The antigen is not known. CDR3 length equals 15 residues. The V gene lost 1 base and the J gene lost 5 bases, with 14 bases spanning the gap. Per germline, CDR1 SNHLY and CDR2 FYNNEI. The study ran its PCR with 60 Vbeta and 13 Jbeta primers. Assay used: immunoSEQ multiplex PCR; TCRdb lists only in-frame clones, some missing. The data hold more than 95,000 clones, with about 13% observed a single time. This specimen comes from a study of cytomegalovirus exposure and HLA in healthy donors. The study, taken as a whole, reports: Near-uniform donor sequencing depth was presumed by presence/absence analyses. The study recorded 160 or so TCR beta chains that were cytomegalovirus-associated. Available immune exposure information covered CMV serostatus only. Reportedly, TCR beta sequences accurately predicted HLA-A and HLA-B alleles in most subjects.

Sample: PBMCs. The sequence derives from a man aged 40-50 years in good health and CMV-seropositive. The chain joins TRBV2 to TRBJ1-2; D may be TRBD1 (6 bases). CDR3 DNA: TGTGCCAGCAGTGAAGATTGGGGGCCGGGGTATGGCTACACCTTC. Translation gives CASSEDWGPGYGYTF. Supplemented by reference TRBV2 and TRBJ1-2, the full variable domain reads EPEVTQTPSHQVTQMGQEVILRCVPISNHLYFYWYRQILGQKVEFLVSFYNNEISEKSEIFDDQFSVERPDGSNFTLKIRSTKLEDSAMYFCASSEDWGPGYGYTFGSGTRLTVV.